This paragraph reports one TCR beta chain. Its antigen remains unknown. This CDR3 spans 18 amino acids. From germline, CDR1 is SEHNR and CDR2 FQNEAQ (reference sequence). The V gene lost 1 base and the J gene lost 0 bases, with 16 bases spanning the gap. After constant-region reverse-primer amplification, full-length variable regions underwent semi-nested PCR with Nested Universal Primer A. TCRdb reanalysed the 5' RACE reads using MiXCR and keeps one entry per CDR3 protein. This sample has roughly 54,000 distinct CDR3 sequences, with about a sixth found just once. Study-wide results and limits: Tumor Treg TCRs overlapped most with tumor naive CD4+ cells.

The sequence was collected from a female donor with breast cancer. V gene TRBV7-9 combines with J gene TRBJ1-5; D may be TRBD1 (6 bases). The sequenced material came from naive CD4+ T cells sorted from blood. Stated subset: naive CD4+ T cells, CD4+CD45RA+CD25-. In DNA form, the CDR3 reads TGTGCCAGCAGCTTAGGTGGTAAACAGGGATATAGCAATCAGCCCCAGCATTTT. It translates to CASSLGGKQGYSNQPQHF.